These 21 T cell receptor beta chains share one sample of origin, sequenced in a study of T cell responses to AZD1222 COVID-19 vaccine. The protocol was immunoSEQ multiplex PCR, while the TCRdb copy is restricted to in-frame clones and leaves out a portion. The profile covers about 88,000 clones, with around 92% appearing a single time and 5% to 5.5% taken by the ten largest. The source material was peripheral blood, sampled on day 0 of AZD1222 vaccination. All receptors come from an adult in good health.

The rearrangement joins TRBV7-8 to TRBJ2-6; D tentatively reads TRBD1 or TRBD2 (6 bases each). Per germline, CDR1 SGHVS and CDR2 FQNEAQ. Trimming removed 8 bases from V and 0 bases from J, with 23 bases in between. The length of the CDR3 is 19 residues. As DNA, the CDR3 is TGTGCCAGCGCCTCTGGACCGGGGGCCTCACTCTCTGGGGCCAACGTCCTGACTTTC. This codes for CASASGPGASLSGANVLTF. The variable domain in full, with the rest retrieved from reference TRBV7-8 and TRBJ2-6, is GAGVSQSPRYKVAKRGQDVALRCDPISGHVSLFWYQQALGQGPEFLTYFQNEAQLDKSGLPSDRFFAERPEGSVSTLKIQRTQQEDSAVYLCASASGPGASLSGANVLTFGAGSRLTVL.

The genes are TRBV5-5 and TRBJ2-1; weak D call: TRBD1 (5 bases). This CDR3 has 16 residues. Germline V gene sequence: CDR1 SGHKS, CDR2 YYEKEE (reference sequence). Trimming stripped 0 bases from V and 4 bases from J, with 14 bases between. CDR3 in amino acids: CASSLGAGQGYNEQFF. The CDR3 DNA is TGTGCCAGCAGCTTGGGGGCAGGGCAAGGGTACAATGAGCAGTTCTTC.

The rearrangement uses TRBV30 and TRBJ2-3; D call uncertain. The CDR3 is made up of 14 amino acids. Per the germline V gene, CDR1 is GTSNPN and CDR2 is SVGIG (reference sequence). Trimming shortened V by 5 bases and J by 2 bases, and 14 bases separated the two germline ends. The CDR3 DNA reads TGTGCCTGGGACCGAAGATCATCCACAGATACGCAGTATTTT. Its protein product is CAWDRRSSTDTQYF.

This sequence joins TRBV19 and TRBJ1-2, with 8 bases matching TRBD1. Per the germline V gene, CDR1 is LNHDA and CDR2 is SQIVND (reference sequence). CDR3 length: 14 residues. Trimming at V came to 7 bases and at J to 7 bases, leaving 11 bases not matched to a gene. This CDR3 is CASNQGDRSFGYTF. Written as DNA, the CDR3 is TGTGCCAGTAACCAGGGGGACAGGAGTTTTGGCTACACCTTC.

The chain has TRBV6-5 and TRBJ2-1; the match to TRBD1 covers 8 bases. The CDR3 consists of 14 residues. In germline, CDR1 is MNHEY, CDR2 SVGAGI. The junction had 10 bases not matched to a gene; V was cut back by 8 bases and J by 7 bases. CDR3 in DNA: TGTGCCAGCGCTAAGGACAGGGTGATGAATGAGCAGTTCTTC. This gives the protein CASAKDRVMNEQFF.

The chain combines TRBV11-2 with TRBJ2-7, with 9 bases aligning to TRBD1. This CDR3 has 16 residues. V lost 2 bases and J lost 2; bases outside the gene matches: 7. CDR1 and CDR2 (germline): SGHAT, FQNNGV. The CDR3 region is CASSLNSRQGAYEQYF. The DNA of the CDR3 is TGTGCCAGCAGCTTAAACTCCAGACAGGGGGCCTACGAGCAGTACTTC.

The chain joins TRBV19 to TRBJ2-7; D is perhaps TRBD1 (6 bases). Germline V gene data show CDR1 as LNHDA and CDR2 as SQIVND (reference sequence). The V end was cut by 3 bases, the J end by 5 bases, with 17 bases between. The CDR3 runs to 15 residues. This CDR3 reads CASSIWGTRTHEQYF. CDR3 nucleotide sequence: TGTGCCAGTAGTATTTGGGGGACACGGACCCACGAGCAGTACTTC.

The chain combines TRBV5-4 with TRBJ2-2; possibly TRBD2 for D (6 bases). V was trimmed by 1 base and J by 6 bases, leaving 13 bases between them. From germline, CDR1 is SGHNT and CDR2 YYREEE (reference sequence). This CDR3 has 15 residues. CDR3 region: CASSLIGRAAGELFF. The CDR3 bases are TGTGCCAGCAGCTTGATCGGGAGAGCGGCCGGGGAGCTGTTTTTT.

In DNA form, the CDR3 reads TGCGCCAGCAGCTCCGGACTAGCGGGAGTCTACGAGCAGTACTTC. It codes for CASSSGLAGVYEQYF. V usage is TRBV5-1 and J usage is TRBJ2-7; TRBD2 matches at 13 bases. The germline CDR1 and CDR2 sequences are SGHRS and YFSETQ. V was clipped by 3 bases and J by 3 bases; unmatched bases: 3. This CDR3 contains 15 residues.

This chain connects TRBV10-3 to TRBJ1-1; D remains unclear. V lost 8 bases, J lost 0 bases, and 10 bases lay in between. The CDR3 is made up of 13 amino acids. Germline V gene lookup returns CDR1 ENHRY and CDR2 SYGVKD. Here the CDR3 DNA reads TGTGCCATCCGCGGCAGCCTGAACACTGAAGCTTTCTTT. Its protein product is CAIRGSLNTEAFF.

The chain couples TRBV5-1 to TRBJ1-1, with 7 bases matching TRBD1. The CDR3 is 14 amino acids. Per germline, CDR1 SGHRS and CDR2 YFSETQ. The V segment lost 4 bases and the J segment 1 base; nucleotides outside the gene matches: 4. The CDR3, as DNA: TGCGCCAGCAGCGTTTACAGGGGGAACACTGAAGCTTTCTTT. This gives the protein CASSVYRGNTEAFF.

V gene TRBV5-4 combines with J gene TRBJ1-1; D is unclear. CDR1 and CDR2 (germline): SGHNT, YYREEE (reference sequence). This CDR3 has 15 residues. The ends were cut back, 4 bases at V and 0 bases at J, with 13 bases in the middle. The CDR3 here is CASSPVGFMNTEAFF. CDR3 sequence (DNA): TGTGCCAGCAGCCCGGTAGGATTCATGAACACTGAAGCTTTCTTT.

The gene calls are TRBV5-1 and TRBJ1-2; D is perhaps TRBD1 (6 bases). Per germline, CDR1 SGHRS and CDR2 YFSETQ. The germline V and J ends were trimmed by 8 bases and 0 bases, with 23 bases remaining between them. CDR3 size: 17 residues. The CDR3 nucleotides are TGCGCCAGTTCGCTTGGATTTTTGGGACAATCTAACTATGGCTACACCTTC. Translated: CASSLGFLGQSNYGYTF. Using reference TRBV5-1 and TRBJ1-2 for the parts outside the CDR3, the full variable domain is KAGVTQTPRYLIKTRGQQVTLSCSPISGHRSVSWYQQTPGQGLQFLFEYFSETQRNKGNFPGRFSGRQFSNSRSEMNVSTLELGDSALYLCASSLGFLGQSNYGYTFGSGTRLTVV.

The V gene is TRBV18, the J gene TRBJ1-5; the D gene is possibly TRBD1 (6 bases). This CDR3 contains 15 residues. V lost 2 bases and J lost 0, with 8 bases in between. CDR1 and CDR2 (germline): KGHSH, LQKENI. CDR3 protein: CASSPGTLSNQPQHF. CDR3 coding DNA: TGTGCCAGCTCACCAGGGACACTTAGCAATCAGCCCCAGCATTTT.

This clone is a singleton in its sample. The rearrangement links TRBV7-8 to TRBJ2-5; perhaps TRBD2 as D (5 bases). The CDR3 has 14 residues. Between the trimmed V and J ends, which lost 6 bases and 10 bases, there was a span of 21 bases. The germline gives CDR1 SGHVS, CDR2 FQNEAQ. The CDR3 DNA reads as TGTGCCAGCAGAGGAGCGAGGACCTCGGGGAGCCAGTACTTC. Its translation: CASRGARTSGSQYF. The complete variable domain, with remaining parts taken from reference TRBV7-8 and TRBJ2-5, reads GAGVSQSPRYKVAKRGQDVALRCDPISGHVSLFWYQQALGQGPEFLTYFQNEAQLDKSGLPSDRFFAERPEGSVSTLKIQRTQQEDSAVYLCASRGARTSGSQYFGPGTRLLVL.

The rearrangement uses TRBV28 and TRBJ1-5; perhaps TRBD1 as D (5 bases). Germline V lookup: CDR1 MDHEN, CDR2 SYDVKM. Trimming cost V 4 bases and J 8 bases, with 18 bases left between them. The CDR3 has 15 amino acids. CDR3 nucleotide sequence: TGTGCCAGCAGTTCGCCCGGGGCGTCAGAGGAGCCCCAGCATTTT. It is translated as CASSSPGASEEPQHF.

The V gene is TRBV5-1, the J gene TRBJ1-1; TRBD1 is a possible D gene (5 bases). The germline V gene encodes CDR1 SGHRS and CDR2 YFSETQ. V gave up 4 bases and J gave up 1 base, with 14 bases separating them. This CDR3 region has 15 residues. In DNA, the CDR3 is TGCGCCAGCAGCCTACCGGGACGTTGGAACACTGAAGCTTTCTTT. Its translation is CASSLPGRWNTEAFF.

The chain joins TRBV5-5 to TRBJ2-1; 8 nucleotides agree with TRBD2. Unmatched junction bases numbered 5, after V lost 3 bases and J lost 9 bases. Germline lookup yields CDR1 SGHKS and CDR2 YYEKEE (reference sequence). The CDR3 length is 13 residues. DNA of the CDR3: TGTGCCAGCAGCTGGACTAGCCCAAGTGAGCAGTTCTTC. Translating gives CASSWTSPSEQFF. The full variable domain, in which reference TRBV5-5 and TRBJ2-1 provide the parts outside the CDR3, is DAGVTQSPTHLIKTRGQQVTLRCSPISGHKSVSWYQQVLGQGPQFIFQYYEKEERGRGNFPDRFSARQFPNYSSELNVNALLLGDSALYLCASSWTSPSEQFFGPGTRLTVL.

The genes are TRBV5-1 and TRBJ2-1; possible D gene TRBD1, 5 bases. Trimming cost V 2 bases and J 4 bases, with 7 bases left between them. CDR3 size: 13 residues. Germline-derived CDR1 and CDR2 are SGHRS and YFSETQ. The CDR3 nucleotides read TGCGCCAGCAGCTTACAGGAATACAATGAGCAGTTCTTC. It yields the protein CASSLQEYNEQFF.

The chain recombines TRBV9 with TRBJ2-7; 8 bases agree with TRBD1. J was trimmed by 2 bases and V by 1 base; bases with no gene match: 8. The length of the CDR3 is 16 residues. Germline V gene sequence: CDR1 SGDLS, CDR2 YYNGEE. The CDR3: CASSVKYGTGPYEQYF. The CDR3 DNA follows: TGTGCCAGCAGCGTAAAATACGGGACAGGTCCCTACGAGCAGTACTTC. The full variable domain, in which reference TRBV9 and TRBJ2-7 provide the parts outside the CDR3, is DSGVTQTPKHLITATGQRVTLRCSPRSGDLSVYWYQQSLDQGLQFLIQYYNGEERAKGNILERFSAQQFPDLHSELNLSSLELGDSALYFCASSVKYGTGPYEQYFGPGTRLTVT.

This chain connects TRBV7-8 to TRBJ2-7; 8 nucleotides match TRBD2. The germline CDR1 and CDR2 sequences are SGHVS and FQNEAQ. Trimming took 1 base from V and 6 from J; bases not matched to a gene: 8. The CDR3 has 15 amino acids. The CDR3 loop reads CASSLVLAGKSEQYF. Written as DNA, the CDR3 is TGTGCCAGCAGCTTAGTGTTAGCGGGAAAGAGCGAGCAGTACTTC. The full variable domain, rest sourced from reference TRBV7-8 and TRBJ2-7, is GAGVSQSPRYKVAKRGQDVALRCDPISGHVSLFWYQQALGQGPEFLTYFQNEAQLDKSGLPSDRFFAERPEGSVSTLKIQRTQQEDSAVYLCASSLVLAGKSEQYFGPGTRLTVT.